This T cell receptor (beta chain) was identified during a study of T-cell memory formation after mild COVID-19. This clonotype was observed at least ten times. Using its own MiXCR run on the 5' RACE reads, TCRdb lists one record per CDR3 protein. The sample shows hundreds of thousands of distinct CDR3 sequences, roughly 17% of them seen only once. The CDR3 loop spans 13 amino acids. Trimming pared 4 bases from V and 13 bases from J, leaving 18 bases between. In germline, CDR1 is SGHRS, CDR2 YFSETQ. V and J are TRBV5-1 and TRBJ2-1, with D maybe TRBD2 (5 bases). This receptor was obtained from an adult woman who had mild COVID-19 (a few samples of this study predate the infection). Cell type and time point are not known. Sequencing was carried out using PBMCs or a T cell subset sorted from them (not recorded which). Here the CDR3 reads CASSVTLLGEQFF. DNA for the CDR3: TGCGCCAGCAGCGTGACCCTTTTGGGAGAACAGTTCTTC.